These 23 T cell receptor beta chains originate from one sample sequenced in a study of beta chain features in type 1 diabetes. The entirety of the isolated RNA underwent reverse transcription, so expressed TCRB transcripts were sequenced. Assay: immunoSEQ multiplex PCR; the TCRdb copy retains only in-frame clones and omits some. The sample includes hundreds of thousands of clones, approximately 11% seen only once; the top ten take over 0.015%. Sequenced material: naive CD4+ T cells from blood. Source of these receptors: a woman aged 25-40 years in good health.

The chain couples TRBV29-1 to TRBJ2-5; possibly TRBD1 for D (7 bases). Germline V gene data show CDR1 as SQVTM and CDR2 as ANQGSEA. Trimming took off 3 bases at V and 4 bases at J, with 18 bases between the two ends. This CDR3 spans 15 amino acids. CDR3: CSVDVSGGGPETQYF. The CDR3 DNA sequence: TGCAGCGTTGACGTTAGCGGAGGGGGCCCAGAGACCCAGTACTTC.

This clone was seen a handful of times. The CDR3 coding sequence is TGTGCCAGCAGGATGAGGGACTCCTACAATGAGCAGTTCTTC. This sequence encodes CASRMRDSYNEQFF. This chain connects TRBV2 to TRBJ2-1; D is possibly TRBD2 (5 bases). The CDR3 is made up of 14 amino acids. The germline V gene encodes CDR1 SNHLY and CDR2 FYNNEI. The ends were cut back, 6 bases at V and 0 bases at J, with 9 bases in the middle.

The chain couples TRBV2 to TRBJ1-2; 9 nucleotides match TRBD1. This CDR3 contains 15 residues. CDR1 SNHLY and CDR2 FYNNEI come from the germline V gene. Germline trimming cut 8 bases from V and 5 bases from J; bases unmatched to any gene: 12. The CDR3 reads CASSTGTGIRYGYTF. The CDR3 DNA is TGTGCCAGCTCCACCGGGACAGGGATACGGTATGGCTACACCTTC.

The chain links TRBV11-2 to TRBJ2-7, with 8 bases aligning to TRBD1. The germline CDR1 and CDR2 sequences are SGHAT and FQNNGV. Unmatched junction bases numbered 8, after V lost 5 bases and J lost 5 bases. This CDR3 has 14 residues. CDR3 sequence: CASSGQGVIDEQYF. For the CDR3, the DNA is TGTGCCAGCAGCGGACAGGGTGTTATCGACGAGCAGTACTTC.

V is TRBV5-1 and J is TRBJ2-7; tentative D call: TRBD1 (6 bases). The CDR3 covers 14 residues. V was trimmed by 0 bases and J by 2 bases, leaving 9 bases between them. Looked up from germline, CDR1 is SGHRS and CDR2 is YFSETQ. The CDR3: CASSLGTGTYEQYF. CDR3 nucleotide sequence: TGCGCCAGCAGCTTGGGAACAGGGACCTACGAGCAGTACTTC.

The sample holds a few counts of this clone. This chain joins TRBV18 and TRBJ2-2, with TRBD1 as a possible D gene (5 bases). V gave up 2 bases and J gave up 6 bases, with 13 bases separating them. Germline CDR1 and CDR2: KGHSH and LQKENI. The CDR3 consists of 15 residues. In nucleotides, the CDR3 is TGTGCCAGCTCACCATCGACAGTACCTGCCGGGGAGCTGTTTTTT. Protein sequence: CASSPSTVPAGELFF.

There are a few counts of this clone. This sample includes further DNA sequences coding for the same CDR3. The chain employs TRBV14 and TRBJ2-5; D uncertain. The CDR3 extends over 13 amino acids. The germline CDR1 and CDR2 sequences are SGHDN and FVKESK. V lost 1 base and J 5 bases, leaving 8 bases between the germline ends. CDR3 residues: CASSQGLRETQYF. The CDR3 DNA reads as TGTGCCAGCAGCCAAGGGCTGAGGGAGACCCAGTACTTC.

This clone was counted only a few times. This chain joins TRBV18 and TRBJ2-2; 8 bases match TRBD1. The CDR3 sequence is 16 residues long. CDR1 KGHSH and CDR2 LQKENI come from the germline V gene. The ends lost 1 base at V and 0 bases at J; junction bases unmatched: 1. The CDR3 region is CASSPRTGSNTGELFF. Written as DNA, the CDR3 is TGTGCCAGCTCACCACGGACAGGGTCGAACACCGGGGAGCTGTTTTTT. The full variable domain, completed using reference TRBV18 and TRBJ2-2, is NAGVMQNPRHLVRRRGQEARLRCSPMKGHSHVYWYRQLPEEGLKFMVYLQKENIIDESGMPKERFSAEFPKEGPSILRIQQVVRGDSAAYFCASSPRTGSNTGELFFGEGSRLTVL.

CDR3 amino acids: CASSYYNEQFF. The CDR3, as DNA: TGTGCCAGCAGCTACTACAATGAGCAGTTCTTC. This rearrangement joins TRBV9 to TRBJ2-1; no clear D. This CDR3 contains 11 residues. The V end was cut by 4 bases, the J end by 3 bases, with 2 bases between. Germline V CDR1 and CDR2: SGDLS, YYNGEE.

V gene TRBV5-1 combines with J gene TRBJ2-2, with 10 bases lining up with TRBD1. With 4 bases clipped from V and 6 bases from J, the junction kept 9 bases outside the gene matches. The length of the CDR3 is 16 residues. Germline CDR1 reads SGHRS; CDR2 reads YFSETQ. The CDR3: CASSTGTGALAGELFF. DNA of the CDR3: TGCGCCAGCAGCACCGGGACAGGGGCGTTGGCCGGGGAGCTGTTTTTT.

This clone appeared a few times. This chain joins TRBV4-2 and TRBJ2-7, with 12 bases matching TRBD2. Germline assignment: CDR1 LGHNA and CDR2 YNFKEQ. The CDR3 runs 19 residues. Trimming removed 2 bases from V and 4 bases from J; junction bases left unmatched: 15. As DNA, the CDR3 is TGTGCCAGCAGCCAACCCGTCTTTACTAGCGGGAGGACAAGATACGAGCAGTACTTC. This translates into CASSQPVFTSGRTRYEQYF.

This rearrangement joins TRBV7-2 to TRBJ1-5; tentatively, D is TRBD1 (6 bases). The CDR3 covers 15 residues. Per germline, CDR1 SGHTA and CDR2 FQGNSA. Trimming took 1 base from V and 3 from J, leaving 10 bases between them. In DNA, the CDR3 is TGTGCCAGCAGCTTAGAACAGGGAAACAATCAGCCCCAGCATTTT. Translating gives CASSLEQGNNQPQHF.

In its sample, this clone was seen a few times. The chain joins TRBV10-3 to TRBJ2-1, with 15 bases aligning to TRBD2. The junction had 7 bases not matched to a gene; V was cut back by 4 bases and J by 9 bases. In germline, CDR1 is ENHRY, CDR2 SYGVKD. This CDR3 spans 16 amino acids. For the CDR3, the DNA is TGTGCCATCAGTGCAGGGACTAGCGGGAGGTTCGGTGAGCAGTTCTTC. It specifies CAISAGTSGRFGEQFF.

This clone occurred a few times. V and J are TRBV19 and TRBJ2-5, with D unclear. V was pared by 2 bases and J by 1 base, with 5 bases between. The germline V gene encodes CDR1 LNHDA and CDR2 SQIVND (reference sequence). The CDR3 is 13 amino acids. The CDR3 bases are TGTGCCAGTAGTATAACCGGCCAAGAGACCCAGTACTTC. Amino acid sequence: CASSITGQETQYF.

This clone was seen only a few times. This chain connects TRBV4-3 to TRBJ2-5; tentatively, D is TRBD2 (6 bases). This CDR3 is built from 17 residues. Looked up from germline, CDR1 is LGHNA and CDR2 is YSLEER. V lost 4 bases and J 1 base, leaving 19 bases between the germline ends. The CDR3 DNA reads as TGCGCCAGCAGCCTTTCCCGCGCCTCGCGGGGCCAAGAGACCCAGTACTTC. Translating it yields CASSLSRASRGQETQYF.

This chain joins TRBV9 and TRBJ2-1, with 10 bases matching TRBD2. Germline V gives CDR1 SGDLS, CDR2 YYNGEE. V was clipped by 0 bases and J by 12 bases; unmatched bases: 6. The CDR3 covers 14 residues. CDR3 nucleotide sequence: TGTGCCAGCAGCGTAGGGCTAGCGGGAGTGGGGCAGTTCTTC. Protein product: CASSVGLAGVGQFF.

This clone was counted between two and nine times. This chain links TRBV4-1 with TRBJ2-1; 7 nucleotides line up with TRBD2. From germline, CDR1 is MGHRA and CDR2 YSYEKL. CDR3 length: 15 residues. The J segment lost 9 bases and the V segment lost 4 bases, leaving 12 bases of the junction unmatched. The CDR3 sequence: CASSPEGGGSGEQFF. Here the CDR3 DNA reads TGCGCCAGCAGCCCCGAGGGCGGCGGGAGTGGTGAGCAGTTCTTC.

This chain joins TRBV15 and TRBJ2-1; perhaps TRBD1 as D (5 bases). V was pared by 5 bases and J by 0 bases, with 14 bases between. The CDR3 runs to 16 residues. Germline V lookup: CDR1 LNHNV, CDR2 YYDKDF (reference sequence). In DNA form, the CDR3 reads TGTGCCACCAGCCCTTCTGACAGTTACTCCTACAATGAGCAGTTCTTC. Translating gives CATSPSDSYSYNEQFF.

This CDR3 reads CASSAVLVAGELFF. CDR3 sequence (DNA): TGTGCCAGCAGCGCGGTACTAGTGGCCGGGGAGCTGTTTTTT. J is TRBJ2-2 and V is TRBV9, with D possibly being TRBD2 (5 bases). Trimming stripped 3 bases from V and 6 bases from J, with 12 bases between. Germline-derived CDR1 and CDR2 are SGDLS and YYNGEE. The CDR3 length is 14 residues.

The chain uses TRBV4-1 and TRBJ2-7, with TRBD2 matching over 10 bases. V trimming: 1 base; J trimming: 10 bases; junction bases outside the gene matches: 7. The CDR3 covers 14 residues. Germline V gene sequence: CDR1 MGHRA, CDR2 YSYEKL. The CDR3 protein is CASSQVGTSVSQYF. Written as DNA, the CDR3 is TGCGCCAGCAGCCAAGTTGGGACTAGCGTATCTCAGTACTTC.

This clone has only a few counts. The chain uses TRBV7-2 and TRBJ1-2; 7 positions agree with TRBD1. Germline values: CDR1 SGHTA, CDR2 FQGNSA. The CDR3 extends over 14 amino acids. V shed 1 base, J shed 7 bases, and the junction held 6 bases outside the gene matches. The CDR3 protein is CASSLGPGQLGYTF. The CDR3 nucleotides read TGTGCCAGCAGCTTAGGGCCGGGACAGCTTGGCTACACCTTC. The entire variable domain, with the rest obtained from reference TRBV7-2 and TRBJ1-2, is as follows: GAGVSQSPSNKVTEKGKDVELRCDPISGHTALYWYRQSLGQGLEFLIYFQGNSAPDKSGLPSDRFSAERTGGSVSTLTIQRTQQEDSAVYLCASSLGPGQLGYTFGSGTRLTVV.

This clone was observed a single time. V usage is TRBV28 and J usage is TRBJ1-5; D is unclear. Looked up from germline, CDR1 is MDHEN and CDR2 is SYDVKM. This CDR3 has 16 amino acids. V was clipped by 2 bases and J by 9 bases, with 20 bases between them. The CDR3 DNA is TGTGCCAGCAGTTTAACCCTTCGCGGACTGGAACGGCCCCAGCATTTT. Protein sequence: CASSLTLRGLERPQHF.

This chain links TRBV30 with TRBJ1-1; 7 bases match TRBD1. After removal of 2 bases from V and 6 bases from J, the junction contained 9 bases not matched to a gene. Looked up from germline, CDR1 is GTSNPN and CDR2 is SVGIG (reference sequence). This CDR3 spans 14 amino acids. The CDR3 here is CAWSPSLQGAEAFF. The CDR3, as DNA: TGTGCCTGGAGTCCAAGTCTTCAGGGGGCTGAAGCTTTCTTT.